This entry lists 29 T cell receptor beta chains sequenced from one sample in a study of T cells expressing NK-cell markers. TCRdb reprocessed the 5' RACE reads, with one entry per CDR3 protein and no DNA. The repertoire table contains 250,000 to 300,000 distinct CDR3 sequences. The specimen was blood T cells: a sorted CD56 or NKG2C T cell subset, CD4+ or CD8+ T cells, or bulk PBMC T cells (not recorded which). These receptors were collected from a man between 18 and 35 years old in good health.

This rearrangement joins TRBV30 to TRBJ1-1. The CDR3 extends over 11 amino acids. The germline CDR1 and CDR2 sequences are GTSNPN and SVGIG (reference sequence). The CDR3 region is CAWRWTVEAFF.

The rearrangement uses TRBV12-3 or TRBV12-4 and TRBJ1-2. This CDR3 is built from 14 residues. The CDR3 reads CASSLVRGRDGYTF.

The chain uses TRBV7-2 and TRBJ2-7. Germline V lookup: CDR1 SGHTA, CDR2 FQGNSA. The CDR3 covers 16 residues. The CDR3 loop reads CASSSQVPGTSYEQYF.

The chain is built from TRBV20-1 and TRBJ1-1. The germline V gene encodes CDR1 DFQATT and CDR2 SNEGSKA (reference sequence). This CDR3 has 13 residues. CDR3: CSAEDGRNTEAFF.

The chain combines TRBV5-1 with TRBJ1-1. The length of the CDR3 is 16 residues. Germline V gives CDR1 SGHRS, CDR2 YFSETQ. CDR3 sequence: CASSLDWTLGNTEAFF.

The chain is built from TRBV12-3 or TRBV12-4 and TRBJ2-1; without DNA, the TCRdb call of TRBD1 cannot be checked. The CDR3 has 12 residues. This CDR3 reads CASSPPGGAGFF.

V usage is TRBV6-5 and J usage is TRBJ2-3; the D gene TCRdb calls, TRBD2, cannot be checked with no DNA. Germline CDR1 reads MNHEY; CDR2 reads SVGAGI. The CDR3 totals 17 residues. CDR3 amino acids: CASSYGAAGGSTDTQYF.

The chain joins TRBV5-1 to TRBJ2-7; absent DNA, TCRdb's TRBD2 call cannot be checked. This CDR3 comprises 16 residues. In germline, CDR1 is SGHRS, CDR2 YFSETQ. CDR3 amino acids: CASSFPSAGGPREQYF.

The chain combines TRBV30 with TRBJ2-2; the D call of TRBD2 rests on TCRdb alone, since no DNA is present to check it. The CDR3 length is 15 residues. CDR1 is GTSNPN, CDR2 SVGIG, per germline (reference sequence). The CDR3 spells CAWSWRTSGSRELFF.

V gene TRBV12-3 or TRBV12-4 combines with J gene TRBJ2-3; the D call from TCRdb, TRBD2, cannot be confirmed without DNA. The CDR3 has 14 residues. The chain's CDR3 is CASCGWLGEDTQYF.

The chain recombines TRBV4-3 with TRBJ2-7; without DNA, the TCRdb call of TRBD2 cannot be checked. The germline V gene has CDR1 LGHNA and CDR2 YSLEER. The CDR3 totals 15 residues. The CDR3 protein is CASSLGLLLQSEQYF.

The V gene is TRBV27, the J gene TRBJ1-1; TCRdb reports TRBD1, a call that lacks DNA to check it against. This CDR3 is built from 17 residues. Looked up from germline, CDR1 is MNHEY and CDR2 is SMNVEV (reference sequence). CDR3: CASRVTGTGLGNTEAFF.

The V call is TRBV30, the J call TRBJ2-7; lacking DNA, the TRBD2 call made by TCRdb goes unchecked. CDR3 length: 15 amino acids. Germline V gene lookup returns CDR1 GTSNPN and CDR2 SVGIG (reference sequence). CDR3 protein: CAWSRGGTITYEQYF.

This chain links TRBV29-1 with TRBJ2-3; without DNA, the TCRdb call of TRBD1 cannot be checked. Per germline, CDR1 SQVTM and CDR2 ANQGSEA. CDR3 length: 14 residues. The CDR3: CSVAPGQSTDTQYF.

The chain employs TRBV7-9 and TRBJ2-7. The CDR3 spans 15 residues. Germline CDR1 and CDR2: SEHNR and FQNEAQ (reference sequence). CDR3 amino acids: CASSLVVSSSYEQYF.

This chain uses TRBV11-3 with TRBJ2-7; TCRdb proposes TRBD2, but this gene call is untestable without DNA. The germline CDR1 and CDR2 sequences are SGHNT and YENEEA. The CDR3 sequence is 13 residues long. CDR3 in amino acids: CASSSHREGEQYF.

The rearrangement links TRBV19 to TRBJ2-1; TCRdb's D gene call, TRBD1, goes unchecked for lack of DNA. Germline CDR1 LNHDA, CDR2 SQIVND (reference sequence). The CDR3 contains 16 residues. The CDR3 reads CASSRPQGPQGNEQFF.

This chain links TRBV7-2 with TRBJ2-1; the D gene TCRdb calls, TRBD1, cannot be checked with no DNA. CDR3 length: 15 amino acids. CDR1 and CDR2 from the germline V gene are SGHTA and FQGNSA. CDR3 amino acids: CASSRQGVSYNEQFF.

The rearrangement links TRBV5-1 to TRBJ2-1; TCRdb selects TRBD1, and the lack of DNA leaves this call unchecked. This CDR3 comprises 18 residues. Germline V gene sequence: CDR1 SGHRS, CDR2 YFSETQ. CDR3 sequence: CANPGERTIPSSYNEQFF. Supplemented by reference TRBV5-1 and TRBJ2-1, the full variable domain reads KAGVTQTPRYLIKTRGQQVTLSCSPISGHRSVSWYQQTPGQGLQFLFEYFSETQRNKGNFPGRFSGRQFSNSRSEMNVSTLELGDSALYLCANPGERTIPSSYNEQFFGPGTRLTVL.

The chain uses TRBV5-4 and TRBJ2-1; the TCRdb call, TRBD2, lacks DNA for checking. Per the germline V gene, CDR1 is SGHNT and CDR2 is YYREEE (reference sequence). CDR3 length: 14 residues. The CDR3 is CASGSPVSYNEQFF.

The CDR3 protein is CATSGGDGHPNTGELFF. The chain employs TRBV15 and TRBJ2-2; the D gene TCRdb calls, TRBD1, cannot be checked with no DNA. Germline V CDR1 and CDR2: LNHNV, YYDKDF (reference sequence). The CDR3 is made up of 17 amino acids.

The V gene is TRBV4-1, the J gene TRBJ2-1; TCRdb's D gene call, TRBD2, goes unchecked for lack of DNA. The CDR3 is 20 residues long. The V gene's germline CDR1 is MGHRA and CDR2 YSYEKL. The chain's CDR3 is CASSQDEGLAGASSYNEQFF.

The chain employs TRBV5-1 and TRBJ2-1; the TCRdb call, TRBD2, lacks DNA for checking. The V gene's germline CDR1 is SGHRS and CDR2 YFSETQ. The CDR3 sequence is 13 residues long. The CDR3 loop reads CASSTSGSYEQFF. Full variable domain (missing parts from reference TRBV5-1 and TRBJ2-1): KAGVTQTPRYLIKTRGQQVTLSCSPISGHRSVSWYQQTPGQGLQFLFEYFSETQRNKGNFPGRFSGRQFSNSRSEMNVSTLELGDSALYLCASSTSGSYEQFFGPGTRLTVL.

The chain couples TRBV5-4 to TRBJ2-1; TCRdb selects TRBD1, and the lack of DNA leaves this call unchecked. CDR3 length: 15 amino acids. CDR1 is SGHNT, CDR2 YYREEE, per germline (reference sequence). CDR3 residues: CASSPPGGAGNEQFF.

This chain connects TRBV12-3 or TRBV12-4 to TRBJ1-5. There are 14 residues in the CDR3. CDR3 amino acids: CASTIREGGQPQHF.

CDR3 amino acids: CASSQETTSGETQYF. The rearrangement joins TRBV4-3 to TRBJ2-5; TCRdb outputs TRBD2, but without DNA this stays unchecked. The germline gives CDR1 LGHNA, CDR2 YSLEER. CDR3 length: 15 residues.

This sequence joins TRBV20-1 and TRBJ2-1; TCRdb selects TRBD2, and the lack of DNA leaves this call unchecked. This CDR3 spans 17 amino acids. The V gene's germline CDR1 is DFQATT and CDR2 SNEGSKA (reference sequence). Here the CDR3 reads CSARPVRLSHSVNEQFF.

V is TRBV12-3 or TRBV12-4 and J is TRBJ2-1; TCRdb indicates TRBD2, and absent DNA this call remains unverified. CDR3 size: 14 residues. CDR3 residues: CASSFRSAGNEQFF.

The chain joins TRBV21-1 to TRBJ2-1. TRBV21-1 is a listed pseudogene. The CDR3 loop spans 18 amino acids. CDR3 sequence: CASSTGVYYPSSYNEQFF.